This is a list of T cell receptor beta chains from one sample in a study of T cell responses to AZD1222 COVID-19 vaccine. TCRdb keeps only in-frame clones here, not all; method: immunoSEQ multiplex PCR. The sample consists of approximately 120,000 clones, about nine tenths of them appearing once. The input for sequencing was peripheral blood, taken on day 0 of AZD1222 vaccination. Receptors originate from an adult in good health. CDR3s include the opening cysteine and the closing phenylalanine or tryptophan. D genes are given only for firm matches. Only some rows state a clone size, as once, few, many or a class for expanded clones.

d_call: NA; clone_size: NA; v_call: TRBV18; j_call: TRBJ2-7; cdr3_length: 13; cdr3_aa: CASSPTGYYEQYF; cdr3_nt: TGTGCCAGCTCACCTACAGGATACTACGAGCAGTACTTC
d_call: TRBD1; clone_size: NA; v_call: TRBV28; j_call: TRBJ1-6; cdr3_length: 15; cdr3_aa: CASSRNSGGVSPLHF; cdr3_nt: TGTGCCAGCAGTCGAAATTCAGGGGGCGTTTCACCCCTCCACTTT
d_call: NA; clone_size: NA; v_call: TRBV4-2; j_call: TRBJ2-7; cdr3_length: 15; cdr3_aa: CASSQDLGSSYEQYF; cdr3_nt: TGTGCCAGCAGCCAAGATTTAGGGAGCTCCTACGAGCAGTACTTC
d_call: TRBD2; clone_size: once; v_call: TRBV28; j_call: TRBJ2-5; cdr3_length: 15; cdr3_aa: CASSFSSGSDETQYF; cdr3_nt: TGTGCCAGCAGTTTCTCTAGCGGGAGTGATGAGACCCAGTACTTC
d_call: NA; clone_size: NA; v_call: TRBV5-6; j_call: TRBJ1-2; cdr3_length: 12; cdr3_aa: CASSQSSYGYTF; cdr3_nt: TGTGCCAGCAGCCAGTCCAGCTATGGCTACACCTTC
d_call: NA; clone_size: NA; v_call: TRBV25-1; j_call: TRBJ2-3; cdr3_length: 15; cdr3_aa: CASSERYASTDTQYF; cdr3_nt: TGTGCCAGCAGTGAAAGGTACGCTAGCACAGATACGCAGTATTTT
d_call: TRBD2; clone_size: NA; v_call: TRBV2; j_call: TRBJ2-1; cdr3_length: 15; cdr3_aa: CASTTPGLADNEQFF; cdr3_nt: TGTGCCAGCACCACCCCGGGACTAGCCGACAATGAGCAGTTCTTC
d_call: NA; clone_size: NA; v_call: TRBV6-1; j_call: TRBJ1-2; cdr3_length: 14; cdr3_aa: CASSEGTAPGGYTF; cdr3_nt: TGTGCCAGCAGTGAAGGAACAGCCCCCGGGGGCTACACCTTC
d_call: TRBD1; clone_size: NA; v_call: TRBV5-1; j_call: TRBJ2-7; cdr3_length: 14; cdr3_aa: CASSRDRDLYEQYF; cdr3_nt: TGCGCCAGCAGCCGCGACAGGGATTTATACGAGCAGTACTTC
d_call: TRBD1; clone_size: NA; v_call: TRBV19; j_call: TRBJ2-2; cdr3_length: 15; cdr3_aa: CASSAQGGNTGELFF; cdr3_nt: TGTGCCAGTAGTGCACAGGGGGGAAACACCGGGGAGCTGTTTTTT
d_call: NA; clone_size: NA; v_call: TRBV4-1; j_call: TRBJ2-7; cdr3_length: 15; cdr3_aa: CASSQVSLTSYEQYF; cdr3_nt: TGCGCCAGCAGCCAAGTCAGTCTAACCTCCTACGAGCAGTACTTC
d_call: TRBD2; clone_size: NA; v_call: TRBV11-2; j_call: TRBJ2-7; cdr3_length: 16; cdr3_aa: CASSFRRAGGFYEQYF; cdr3_nt: TGTGCCAGCAGCTTCCGGCGAGCGGGAGGGTTCTACGAGCAGTACTTC
d_call: NA; clone_size: NA; v_call: TRBV7-2; j_call: TRBJ2-7; cdr3_length: 13; cdr3_aa: CASSSLGSYEQYF; cdr3_nt: TGTGCCAGCAGCTCCCTGGGGTCCTACGAGCAGTACTTC
d_call: NA; clone_size: NA; v_call: TRBV7-6; j_call: TRBJ2-7; cdr3_length: 18; cdr3_aa: CASSPMEDQSPNSYEQYF; cdr3_nt: TGTGCCAGCAGCCCAATGGAGGATCAATCACCTAATTCCTACGAGCAGTACTTC
d_call: NA; clone_size: NA; v_call: TRBV7-8; j_call: TRBJ2-1; cdr3_length: 14; cdr3_aa: CASSLGVTWNEQFF; cdr3_nt: TGTGCCAGCAGCTTAGGCGTCACCTGGAATGAGCAGTTCTTC
d_call: NA; clone_size: NA; v_call: TRBV9; j_call: TRBJ2-3; cdr3_length: 16; cdr3_aa: CASSVSPGSAEDTQYF; cdr3_nt: TGTGCCAGCAGCGTTTCCCCCGGGAGTGCCGAAGATACGCAGTATTTT
d_call: TRBD2; clone_size: NA; v_call: TRBV25-1; j_call: TRBJ2-5; cdr3_length: 16; cdr3_aa: CASSKGGTHRPETQYF; cdr3_nt: TGTGCCAGCAGTAAGGGAGGGACCCATAGACCCGAGACCCAGTACTTC
d_call: TRBD1; clone_size: NA; v_call: TRBV28; j_call: TRBJ2-7; cdr3_length: 17; cdr3_aa: CASSSLDRGLRFNEQYF; cdr3_nt: TGTGCCAGCAGTTCCTTGGACAGGGGGCTTCGTTTTAACGAGCAGTACTTC
d_call: TRBD2; clone_size: NA; v_call: TRBV9; j_call: TRBJ2-7; cdr3_length: 15; cdr3_aa: CASSVDSGSSYEQYF; cdr3_nt: TGTGCCAGCAGCGTAGATAGCGGGAGTAGCTACGAGCAGTACTTC
d_call: NA; clone_size: NA; v_call: TRBV6-5; j_call: TRBJ2-6; cdr3_length: 15; cdr3_aa: CASSPDSPGANVLTF; cdr3_nt: TGTGCCAGCAGTCCGGACAGTCCTGGGGCCAACGTCCTGACTTTC
d_call: NA; clone_size: NA; v_call: TRBV11-1; j_call: TRBJ2-2; cdr3_length: 16; cdr3_aa: CASSKGGGVYTGELFF; cdr3_nt: TGTGCCAGCAGTAAAGGAGGTGGGGTTTACACCGGGGAGCTGTTTTTT
d_call: NA; clone_size: once; v_call: TRBV4-3; j_call: TRBJ2-5; cdr3_length: 15; cdr3_aa: CASSQDSLPQRTQYF; cdr3_nt: TGCGCCAGCAGCCAAGATTCCCTGCCCCAAAGGACCCAGTACTTC
d_call: TRBD1; clone_size: NA; v_call: TRBV25-1; j_call: TRBJ1-6; cdr3_length: 13; cdr3_aa: CASTPQGGSPLHF; cdr3_nt: TGTGCCAGCACCCCCCAGGGGGGGTCACCCCTCCACTTT
d_call: NA; clone_size: NA; v_call: TRBV7-8; j_call: TRBJ1-1; cdr3_length: 12; cdr3_aa: CASSRNRVEAFF; cdr3_nt: TGTGCCAGCAGCCGTAACAGGGTAGAGGCTTTCTTT
d_call: NA; clone_size: NA; v_call: TRBV27; j_call: TRBJ1-1; cdr3_length: 16; cdr3_aa: CASSFRPLRGANTAFF; cdr3_nt: TGTGCCAGCAGTTTCCGTCCTCTTAGGGGGGCTAACACGGCTTTCTTT
d_call: NA; clone_size: few; v_call: TRBV27; j_call: TRBJ2-7; cdr3_length: 13; cdr3_aa: CASSSGPGYEQYF; cdr3_nt: TGTGCCAGCAGTTCAGGACCCGGCTACGAGCAGTACTTC
d_call: NA; clone_size: once; v_call: TRBV2; j_call: TRBJ2-3; cdr3_length: 11; cdr3_aa: CASSDRDTQYF; cdr3_nt: TGTGCCAGCAGTGATAGAGATACGCAGTATTTT
d_call: NA; clone_size: NA; v_call: TRBV10-3; j_call: TRBJ1-1; cdr3_length: 12; cdr3_aa: CAISERDGEAFF; cdr3_nt: TGTGCCATCAGTGAGAGGGACGGAGAAGCTTTCTTT
d_call: TRBD1; clone_size: NA; v_call: TRBV28; j_call: TRBJ1-5; cdr3_length: 14; cdr3_aa: CASSRDRGNQPQHF; cdr3_nt: TGTGCCAGCAGCCGCGACAGGGGAAATCAGCCCCAGCATTTT
d_call: TRBD2; clone_size: NA; v_call: TRBV9; j_call: TRBJ2-7; cdr3_length: 15; cdr3_aa: CASSDKRERSYEQYF; cdr3_nt: TGTGCCAGCAGCGACAAGCGGGAGAGGTCCTACGAGCAGTACTTC
d_call: NA; clone_size: NA; v_call: TRBV11-2; j_call: TRBJ1-3; cdr3_length: 15; cdr3_aa: CASSIPGVTGNTIYF; cdr3_nt: TGTGCCAGCAGCATTCCGGGGGTTACTGGAAACACCATATATTTT
d_call: TRBD2; clone_size: NA; v_call: TRBV3-1/TRBV3-2; j_call: TRBJ2-2; cdr3_length: 13; cdr3_aa: CATRLASTGELFF; cdr3_nt: TGTGCCACCAGACTAGCGAGCACCGGGGAGCTGTTTTTT
d_call: TRBD1; clone_size: NA; v_call: TRBV2; j_call: TRBJ2-3; cdr3_length: 15; cdr3_aa: CASSVYGTGAGFQYF; cdr3_nt: TGTGCCAGCAGTGTATATGGGACAGGGGCCGGTTTCCAGTATTTT
d_call: NA; clone_size: once; v_call: TRBV18; j_call: TRBJ2-2; cdr3_length: 16; cdr3_aa: CASSPTPTLNTGELFF; cdr3_nt: TGTGCCAGCTCACCAACGCCCACCTTGAACACCGGGGAGCTGTTTTTT
d_call: TRBD2; clone_size: once; v_call: TRBV7-3; j_call: TRBJ2-3; cdr3_length: 15; cdr3_aa: CASSSGTSGTDTQYF; cdr3_nt: TGTGCCAGCAGCTCCGGGACTAGCGGCACAGATACGCAGTATTTT
d_call: TRBD2; clone_size: NA; v_call: TRBV5-4; j_call: TRBJ2-1; cdr3_length: 15; cdr3_aa: CASSSGTSIDNEQFF; cdr3_nt: TGTGCCAGCAGCTCCGGGACTAGTATTGACAATGAGCAGTTCTTC
d_call: NA; clone_size: once; v_call: TRBV27; j_call: TRBJ2-5; cdr3_length: 12; cdr3_aa: CASTSGRETQYF; cdr3_nt: TGTGCCAGCACTTCCGGACGGGAGACCCAGTACTTC
d_call: NA; clone_size: NA; v_call: TRBV25-1; j_call: TRBJ2-1; cdr3_length: 15; cdr3_aa: CASSVGSFGDNEQFF; cdr3_nt: TGTGCCAGCAGTGTCGGGAGTTTTGGGGACAATGAGCAGTTCTTC